The 11 T cell receptor beta chains below all came from one sample that was sequenced in a study of response to subunit inactivated influenza vaccine. TCRdb reprocessed the RT-PCR reads via MiXCR and lists one record per CDR3 protein. Among 450,000 to 600,000 distinct CDR3 sequences listed, approximately 7.1% were seen once. The sequences come from PBMCs from blood, collected 23 months after vaccination. These receptors all stem from a man in his fifties or sixties who received an inactivated influenza vaccine.

This clonotype was recorded at least ten times. This chain connects TRBV12-3 or TRBV12-4 to TRBJ2-7; TRBD2 matches at 13 bases. This CDR3 spans 15 amino acids. V was clipped by 6 bases and J by 6 bases; unmatched bases: 8. The CDR3 region has the DNA TGTGCCAGCAGAAGGACTAGCGGGGGTCGTTCCGAGCAGTACTTC. Translated: CASRRTSGGRSEQYF.

The genes are TRBV10-3 and TRBJ2-1, with TRBD2 matching 10 bases. Germline CDR1 ENHRY, CDR2 SYGVKD. CDR3 size: 18 residues. J was trimmed by 7 bases and V by 4 bases; bases with no gene match: 16. The CDR3 DNA is TGTGCCATCAGTGTTTCGGCTAGCGGGGGCCCCCTGAGTAATGAGCAGTTCTTC. Its translation: CAISVSASGGPLSNEQFF.

In this sample, this clonotype turned up a few times. This chain joins TRBV7-2 and TRBJ1-4; 8 bases are shared with TRBD1. The CDR3 extends over 14 amino acids. The J segment lost 4 bases and the V segment lost 6 bases, leaving 4 bases of the junction unmatched. Germline CDR1 SGHTA, CDR2 FQGNSA. The CDR3, as DNA: TGTGCCAGCAGAACAGGGGGAAGTAATGAAAAACTGTTTTTT. It yields the protein CASRTGGSNEKLFF.

This clonotype has a count of ten or more. The CDR3 region is CASSPRAGQETQYF. Here the CDR3 DNA reads TGTGCCAGCAGCCCCCGGGCAGGCCAAGAGACCCAGTACTTC. The chain joins TRBV9 to TRBJ2-5; D remains ambiguous. This CDR3 is built from 14 residues. Germline V gene lookup returns CDR1 SGDLS and CDR2 YYNGEE. V was pared by 4 bases and J by 1 base, with 11 bases between.

This clonotype was seen many times. This chain connects TRBV7-9 to TRBJ1-5; no firm D call. Trimming removed 5 bases from V and 3 bases from J, with 5 bases in between. CDR3 size: 12 residues. Germline loops: CDR1 SEHNR, CDR2 FQNEAQ (reference sequence). CDR3 residues: CASSLLNQPQHF. CDR3 coding DNA: TGTGCCAGCAGCCTTCTCAATCAGCCCCAGCATTTT.

This clonotype was observed at least ten times. The V and J genes are TRBV28 and TRBJ1-4; D is unclear. With 6 bases removed from V and 11 bases from J, the gap between germline ends came to 10 bases. Germline values: CDR1 MDHEN, CDR2 SYDVKM. This CDR3 spans 11 amino acids. The CDR3 spells CASSSPAKLFF. CDR3 sequence (DNA): TGTGCCAGCAGCTCCCCAGCTAAACTGTTTTTT.

The V call is TRBV3-1, the J call TRBJ2-1, with D possibly matching TRBD2 (6 bases). Trimming removed 1 base from V and 7 bases from J, with 32 bases in between. Germline CDR1 LGHDT, CDR2 YNNKEL (reference sequence). The CDR3 runs to 21 residues. The chain's CDR3 is CASSQVLFWGPGGNTGNEQFF. CDR3 nucleotide sequence: TGTGCCAGCAGCCAAGTACTGTTCTGGGGACCTGGAGGGAACACCGGGAATGAGCAGTTCTTC.

This clonotype was seen a few times. The chain is built from TRBV20-1 and TRBJ2-7, with 8 bases fitting TRBD1. Trimming at V came to 0 bases and at J to 2 bases, leaving 6 bases not matched to a gene. The CDR3 is made up of 15 amino acids. Germline assignment: CDR1 DFQATT and CDR2 SNEGSKA (reference sequence). CDR3 bases: TGCAGTGCTAGAGATCGGACAGGGTGGGCCTACGAGCAGTACTTC. It specifies CSARDRTGWAYEQYF.

This clonotype was picked up a small number of times. The chain links TRBV10-3 to TRBJ1-6; 7 positions match TRBD1. Germline values: CDR1 ENHRY, CDR2 SYGVKD. Trimming at V came to 10 bases and at J to 5 bases, leaving 11 bases not matched to a gene. This CDR3 region has 15 residues. CDR3 bases: TGTGCCACCAGAGGGGGCGGGGGCAATAATTCACCCCTCCACTTT. Its translation is CATRGGGGNNSPLHF.

This clonotype was detected only a few times. This chain uses TRBV5-8 with TRBJ1-1, with 10 bases identical to TRBD1. The length of the CDR3 is 16 residues. Trimming took 5 bases from V and 6 from J; bases not matched to a gene: 13. From germline, CDR1 is SGHTS and CDR2 YDEGEE. CDR3 sequence reads: CASSHIPGQGPPEAFF. Here the CDR3 DNA reads TGTGCCAGCAGTCACATCCCGGGACAGGGGCCCCCTGAAGCTTTCTTT.

The genes are TRBV20-1 and TRBJ1-1; unclear D gene. This CDR3 comprises 12 residues. Germline V gene data show CDR1 as DFQATT and CDR2 as SNEGSKA (reference sequence). Deletions cut 0 bases from V and 7 bases from J, with 9 bases between. The CDR3 region is CSARDDDFEAFF. CDR3 DNA: TGCAGTGCTAGAGACGACGATTTTGAAGCTTTCTTT.